Shown below are 15 T cell receptor beta chains from a single sample sequenced in a study of cytomegalovirus exposure and HLA in healthy donors. Amplification used 60 Vbeta primers and 13 Jbeta primers. This table comes from immunoSEQ multiplex PCR, and its TCRdb copy is limited to in-frame clones, with some not included. The profile shows about 170,000 clones, over 60% of them singletons. Sequences were obtained from PBMCs. The receptors were gathered from a female donor in good health and CMV-seronegative.

The V and J genes are TRBV7-2 and TRBJ2-1; 12 bases agree with TRBD2. This CDR3 contains 15 residues. Germline CDR1 and CDR2: SGHTA and FQGNSA. J lost 6 bases, V lost 1 base, and 1 base had no gene match. In DNA form, the CDR3 reads TGTGCCAGCAGCTTAGAGGGACTAGCGGGCAATGAGCAGTTCTTC. Encoded protein: CASSLEGLAGNEQFF.

About this clone itself: Within the sample, other DNA sequences also encode this same CDR3. The chain joins TRBV4-3 to TRBJ1-3, with no clear D. Germline loops: CDR1 LGHNA, CDR2 YSLEER. The germline V and J ends were trimmed by 4 bases and 0 bases, with 13 bases remaining between them. The CDR3 contains 16 residues. The DNA of the CDR3 is TGCGCCAGCAGCCGAGCCCCAGGCGACTCTGGAAACACCATATATTTT. Its translation: CASSRAPGDSGNTIYF.

The chain combines TRBV7-3 with TRBJ2-3; TRBD2 agrees at 7 bases. The CDR3 covers 14 residues. After removal of 0 bases from V and 6 bases from J, the junction contained 3 bases not matched to a gene. Germline V lookup: CDR1 SGHTA, CDR2 FQGTGA. The CDR3 bases are TGTGCCAGCAGCTTAACGGGGGGGGTGGATACGCAGTATTTT. The encoded protein is CASSLTGGVDTQYF.

The chain links TRBV7-2 to TRBJ2-1; D is undetermined. The CDR3 contains 12 residues. Trimming shortened V by 6 bases and J by 7 bases, and 10 bases separated the two germline ends. Germline values: CDR1 SGHTA, CDR2 FQGNSA. The CDR3: CASSSIGNEQFF. For the CDR3, the DNA is TGTGCCAGCAGTTCGATCGGTAATGAGCAGTTCTTC.

The chain uses TRBV28 and TRBJ2-5, with 11 bases lining up with TRBD1. With the DNA end fitting TRBJ2-7 better, the J assignment may be wrong. The CDR3 is made up of 13 amino acids. CDR1 is MDHEN and CDR2 is SYDVKM in the germline V gene. CDR3: CAIVGQGGYEQYF. In nucleotides, the CDR3 is TGTGCCATCGTGGGACAGGGGGGTTACGAGCAGTACTTC.

J is TRBJ2-5 and V is TRBV25-1, with 9 nucleotides matching TRBD2. The CDR3 loop spans 14 amino acids. CDR1 is MGHDK and CDR2 is SYGVNS in the germline V gene. Trimming cost V 5 bases and J 5 bases; bases outside gene matches: 6. In DNA form, the CDR3 reads TGTGCCAGCAGTCACCAGCGGGAGGACGAGACCCAGTACTTC. It yields the protein CASSHQREDETQYF.

This chain links TRBV4-2 with TRBJ2-5; 12 bases match TRBD2. V trimming: 1 base; J trimming: 2 bases; junction bases outside the gene matches: 11. The CDR3 has 19 amino acids. Germline values: CDR1 LGHNA, CDR2 YNFKEQ. The CDR3 reads CASSQGASGGAGRQETQYF. Written as DNA, the CDR3 is TGTGCCAGCAGCCAAGGAGCTAGCGGGGGGGCCGGGAGGCAAGAGACCCAGTACTTC.

A remark on this clone: The junction and the germline gene differ at one end; a read error may be behind it. This chain links TRBV11-3 with TRBJ2-6; weak D call: TRBD1 (5 bases). The germline V gene has CDR1 SGHNT and CDR2 YENEEA. The CDR3 contains 16 residues. For the CDR3, the DNA is TGTGCCAGCAGTCCAGGGTCCCGCTCTGGGGCCAACGGCCTGACTTTC. Residues: CASSPGSRSGANGLTF.

The rearrangement joins TRBV2 to TRBJ2-2; tentative D call: TRBD1 (8 bases). Trimming stripped 4 bases from V and 5 bases from J, with 14 bases between. The CDR3 is 15 amino acids. Per germline, CDR1 SNHLY and CDR2 FYNNEI. The CDR3 bases are TGTGCCAGCAGTGTCACACAGGGGGGGACCGGGGAGCTGTTTTTT. Amino acid sequence: CASSVTQGGTGELFF.

The chain links TRBV28 to TRBJ1-1; the D gene is possibly TRBD1 (6 bases). The germline gives CDR1 MDHEN, CDR2 SYDVKM. V was shortened by 4 bases and J by 0 bases, with 6 bases between the two germline ends. The CDR3 length is 13 residues. The CDR3 region is CASSSGVNTEAFF. The CDR3 DNA sequence: TGTGCCAGCAGTTCAGGGGTGAACACTGAAGCTTTCTTT.

This chain joins TRBV5-1 and TRBJ2-5; D perhaps matches TRBD2 (6 bases). The V end lost 4 bases, the J end lost 2 bases, and 15 bases lay between the germline ends. Germline V CDR1 and CDR2: SGHRS, YFSETQ. CDR3 length equals 15 residues. CDR3 in amino acids: CASSPVAGKQETQYF. In DNA form, the CDR3 reads TGCGCCAGCAGCCCCGTCGCGGGGAAGCAAGAGACCCAGTACTTC.

On this clone: The germline gene is not matched at one end of the junction; a read error may be the cause. The chain combines TRBV5-1 with TRBJ2-6; 9 nucleotides match TRBD1. From germline, CDR1 is SGHRS and CDR2 YFSETQ. The CDR3 contains 21 residues. The CDR3 loop reads CASSPQPVTGGLGSGANGLTF. The CDR3 DNA reads TGCGCCAGCAGCCCGCAACCAGTTACAGGGGGCTTGGGCTCTGGGGCCAACGGCCTGACTTTC.

Only one count was recorded for this clone. The chain couples TRBV7-2 to TRBJ2-3; 8 bases are shared with TRBD2. Germline-derived CDR1 and CDR2 are SGHTA and FQGNSA. The CDR3 has 16 residues. V lost 6 bases to trimming and J lost 4 bases; unmatched junction nucleotides: 12. The CDR3 DNA follows: TGTGCCAGCAGTGATGGCGGGGGGTCGGGCGCAGATACGCAGTATTTT. Amino acid sequence: CASSDGGGSGADTQYF.

The chain employs TRBV7-3 and TRBJ1-1, with D perhaps TRBD1 (6 bases). Trimming removed 5 bases at V and 2 bases at J, with 12 bases between. Germline CDR1 SGHTA, CDR2 FQGTGA. The CDR3 is made up of 14 amino acids. The CDR3 spells CASSQTGRNTEAFF. The CDR3 DNA follows: TGTGCCAGCAGCCAGACAGGCAGAAACACTGAAGCTTTCTTT. Filled out from reference TRBV7-3 and TRBJ1-1, the complete variable domain reads GAGVSQTPSNKVTEKGKYVELRCDPISGHTALYWYRQSLGQGPEFLIYFQGTGAADDSGLPNDRFFAVRPEGSVSTLKIQRTERGDSAVYLCASSQTGRNTEAFFGQGTRLTVV.

CDR3 residues: CAWSIVRLSTDTQYF. As DNA, the CDR3 is TGTGCCTGGAGTATCGTGAGACTGAGCACAGATACGCAGTATTTT. The chain combines TRBV30 with TRBJ2-3; D remains ambiguous. The CDR3 sequence is 15 residues long. V shed 2 bases and J shed 0 bases, with 12 bases lying between them. Per the germline V gene, CDR1 is GTSNPN and CDR2 is SVGIG (reference sequence).